This TCR beta chain was captured in a study of cytomegalovirus exposure and HLA in healthy donors. Trimming took 5 bases from V and 6 from J; bases not matched to a gene: 1. The CDR3 loop spans 12 amino acids. Germline-derived CDR1 and CDR2 are SGHVS and FQNEAQ. Worth noting for this clone: Its specificity is unknown.

Findings and limits, study-wide: An analysis that came later showed most CMV-associated TCR beta chains appearing HLA-restricted. Sequencing probably produced one cluster of sequence variants that were highly shared.

Primers for the PCR totalled 60 Vbeta and 13 Jbeta. Generated by immunoSEQ multiplex PCR, the TCRdb table keeps only in-frame clones and is missing some. The table lists roughly 180,000 clones, roughly 78% of them singletons, with around 14% in the top ten. The receptor comes from a woman in her 50s in good health and CMV-seropositive. This sequence joins TRBV7-8 and TRBJ1-5, with 7 bases that match TRBD1. The source material was PBMCs. The chain's CDR3 is CASSPGGQPQHF. In DNA, the CDR3 is TGTGCCAGCAGCCCAGGGGGTCAGCCCCAGCATTTT.